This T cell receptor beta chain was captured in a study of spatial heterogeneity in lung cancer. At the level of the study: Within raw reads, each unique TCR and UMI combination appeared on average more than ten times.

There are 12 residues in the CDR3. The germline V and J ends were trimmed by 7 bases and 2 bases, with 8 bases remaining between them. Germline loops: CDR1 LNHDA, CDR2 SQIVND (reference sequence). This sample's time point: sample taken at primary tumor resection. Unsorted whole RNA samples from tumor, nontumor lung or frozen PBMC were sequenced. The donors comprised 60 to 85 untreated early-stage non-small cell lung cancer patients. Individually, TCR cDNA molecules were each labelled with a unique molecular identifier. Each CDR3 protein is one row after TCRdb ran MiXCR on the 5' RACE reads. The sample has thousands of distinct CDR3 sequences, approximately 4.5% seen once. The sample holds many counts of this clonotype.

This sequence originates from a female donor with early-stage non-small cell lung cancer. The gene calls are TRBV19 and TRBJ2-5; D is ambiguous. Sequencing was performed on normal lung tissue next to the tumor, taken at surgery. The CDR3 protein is CASKGAQETQYF. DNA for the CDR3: TGTGCCAGTAAGGGCGCACAAGAGACCCAGTACTTC.